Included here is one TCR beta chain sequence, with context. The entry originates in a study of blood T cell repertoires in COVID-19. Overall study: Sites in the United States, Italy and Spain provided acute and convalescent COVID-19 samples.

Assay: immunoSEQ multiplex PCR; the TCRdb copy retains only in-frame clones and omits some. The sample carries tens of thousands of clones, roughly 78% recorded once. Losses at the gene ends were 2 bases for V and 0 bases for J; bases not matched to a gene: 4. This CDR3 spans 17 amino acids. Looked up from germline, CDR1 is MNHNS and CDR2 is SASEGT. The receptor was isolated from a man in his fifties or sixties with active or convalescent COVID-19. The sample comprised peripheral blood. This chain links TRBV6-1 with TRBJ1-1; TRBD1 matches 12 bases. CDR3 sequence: CASSEPGQGAVNTEAFF. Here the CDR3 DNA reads TGTGCCAGCAGTGAACCGGGACAGGGGGCCGTGAACACTGAAGCTTTCTTT.